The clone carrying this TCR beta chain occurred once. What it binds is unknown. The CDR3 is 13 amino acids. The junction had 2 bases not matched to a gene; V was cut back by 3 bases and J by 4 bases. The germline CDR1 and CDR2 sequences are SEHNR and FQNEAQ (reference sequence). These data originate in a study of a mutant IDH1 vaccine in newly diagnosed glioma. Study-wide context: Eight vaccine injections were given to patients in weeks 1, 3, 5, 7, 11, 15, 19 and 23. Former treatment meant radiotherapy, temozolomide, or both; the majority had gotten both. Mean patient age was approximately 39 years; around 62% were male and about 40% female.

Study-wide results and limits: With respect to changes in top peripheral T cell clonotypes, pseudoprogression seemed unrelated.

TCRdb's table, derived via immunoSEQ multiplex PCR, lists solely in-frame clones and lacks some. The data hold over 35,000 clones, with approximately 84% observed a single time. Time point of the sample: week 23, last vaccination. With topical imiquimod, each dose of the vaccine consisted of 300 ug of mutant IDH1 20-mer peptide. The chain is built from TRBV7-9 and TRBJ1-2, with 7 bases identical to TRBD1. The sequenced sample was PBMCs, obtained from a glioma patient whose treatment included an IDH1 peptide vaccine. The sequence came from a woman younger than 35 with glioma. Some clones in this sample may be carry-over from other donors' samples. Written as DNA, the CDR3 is TGTGCCAGCAGCTTGGGGACAGTCTATGGCTACACCTTC. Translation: CASSLGTVYGYTF.